The rows below give T cell receptor beta chains drawn from one sample of a study of T cells in Graves' hyperthyroidism and ophthalmopathy. MiXCR, applied by TCRdb to the multiplex PCR reads, yields one record per CDR3 protein. This table has fewer than 550,000 distinct CDR3 sequences, 15% to 19% appearing once. The material sequenced was blood. These receptors all stem from a woman under 30 with Graves' hyperthyroidism. Each CDR3 is given with its conserved first and last residue. The D gene is left open where the match is weak. A clone size is listed for some rows: how often the clone was seen (once, few, many), or a class if it is expanded.

>NA|TRBJ2-1|many|TRBV2
TGTGCCAGCAGTGAAGCGGGACTCCCCCACAATGAGCAGTTCTTC
CASSEAGLPHNEQFF
>TRBD1|TRBJ2-7|many|TRBV3-1
TGTGCCAGCAGCACCCGACAGGGAACCTACGAGCAGTACTTC
CASSTRQGTYEQYF
>TRBD1|TRBJ1-1|NA|TRBV7-8
TGTGCCAGCAGCTGGGGGACAGGTTTTAGGACTGAAGCTTTCTTT
CASSWGTGFRTEAFF
>TRBD1|TRBJ2-2|many|TRBV5-1
TGCGCCAGCAGCTTGACAGGGGACACCGGGGAGCTGTTTTTT
CASSLTGDTGELFF
>TRBD2|TRBJ2-3|few|TRBV28
TGTGCCAGCACGGGACTAGCGGGGTTTTCGGATACGCAGTATTTT
CASTGLAGFSDTQYF
>TRBD1|TRBJ2-3|many|TRBV3-1
TGTGCCAGCAGCCATAACAGGGGTTGGGGGACAGATACGCAGTATTTT
CASSHNRGWGTDTQYF
>TRBD1|TRBJ2-7|NA|TRBV24-1
TGTGCCACCAGTGACTCCGGGACAGGGCAGAGCGAGCAGTACTTC
CATSDSGTGQSEQYF
>NA|TRBJ2-1|many|TRBV12-5
TGTGCTAGTGGTTGGGGATACAATGAGCAGTTCTTC
CASGWGYNEQFF
>TRBD2|TRBJ2-7|few|TRBV27
TGTGCCAGCAGGCGGCTCCCCTTAGCGGGAGTCCCCTACGAGCAGTACTTC
CASRRLPLAGVPYEQYF
>TRBD2|TRBJ2-5|NA|TRBV28
TGTGCCAGCAGGGAAGCGGGAAAAGAGACCCAGTACTTC
CASREAGKETQYF
>TRBD1|TRBJ1-5|few|TRBV4-1
TGCGCCAGCAGCCAAGAAGGGACAGTCCTCCGCAGCAATCAGCCCCAGCATTTT
CASSQEGTVLRSNQPQHF
>NA|TRBJ2-7|few|TRBV6-1
TGTGCCAGCAGCACCGAGGGTGCCCGCTCCTGCGAGCAGTACTTC
CASSTEGARSCEQYF
>NA|TRBJ2-5|many|TRBV3-1
TGTGCCAGCAGCCGTAGACGCCAACAAGAGACCCAGTACTTC
CASSRRRQQETQYF
>NA|TRBJ2-3|many|TRBV11-3
TGTGCCAGCAGCTCAACCCCAAATACGCAGTATTTT
CASSSTPNTQYF
>NA|TRBJ2-5|many|TRBV11-2
TGTGCCAGCAGCTTCAATAGCGGATTCCAAGAGACCCAGTACTTC
CASSFNSGFQETQYF
>NA|TRBJ2-7|many|TRBV6-2/TRBV6-3
TGTGCCAGCAGTTACTCGGGCTTTCAACTGTCGCACGAGCAGTACTTC
CASSYSGFQLSHEQYF
>TRBD2|TRBJ2-1|many|TRBV7-2
TGTGCCAGCAGCTCCGGGGGGGCCGGGGCCAATGAGCAGTTCTTC
CASSSGGAGANEQFF
>NA|TRBJ1-4|many|TRBV19
TGTGCCAGCCCTACAGAGGGGAATGAAAAACTGTTTTTT
CASPTEGNEKLFF
>TRBD1|TRBJ1-2|NA|TRBV28
TGTGCCAGCAGTTTATTCCAGGGGGGGGGGGCCGATGGCTACACCTTC
CASSLFQGGGADGYTF
>TRBD1|TRBJ1-1|many|TRBV29-1
TGCAGCGTTGGGGACAGATACCACACTGAAGCTTTCTTT
CSVGDRYHTEAFF
>NA|TRBJ2-1|many|TRBV7-9
TGTGCCAGCAGCCCACCGGGCGGGGTATACAATGAGCAGTTCTTC
CASSPPGGVYNEQFF
>NA|TRBJ2-2|many|TRBV7-8
TGTGCCAGCAGCTTAGCGCCCGGTCAGACCGGGGAGCTGTTTTTT
CASSLAPGQTGELFF
>TRBD2|TRBJ2-1|many|TRBV7-9
TGTGCCAGCAGCCTAGCTAGCGGGGTGTACAATGAGCAGTTCTTC
CASSLASGVYNEQFF
>NA|TRBJ2-7|NA|TRBV4-1
TGCGCCAGCAGCCAAGATTTTGAGGGGCTGGGCGAGCAGTACTTC
CASSQDFEGLGEQYF
>TRBD1|TRBJ1-1|many|TRBV7-3
TGTGCCAGCAGTCCCAATCCAGGGGGCGTTGGGAACACTGAAGCTTTCTTT
CASSPNPGGVGNTEAFF
>TRBD2|TRBJ2-2|many|TRBV7-2
TGTGCCAGCAGCTTAGTGGGACTAGCGGGGGTCACCGGGGAGCTGTTTTTT
CASSLVGLAGVTGELFF